The subject of this entry is one T cell receptor beta chain. The sample originates from a study of brain T cells in children with intractable seizures. The time point was: blood from clinic visit 5 months post-surgery; TSC patient then seizure free. Before surgery, patients took at least one anti-epileptic drug. Using immunoSEQ multiplex PCR, the repertoire was profiled, and TCRdb retains in-frame clones only, with some absent. The sample yields under 400,000 clones, about 94% seen once. The CDR3 has 18 residues. Per the germline V gene, CDR1 is SEHNR and CDR2 is FQNEAQ (reference sequence). V lost 0 bases, J lost 1 base, and 7 bases stayed unmatched.

The clonotype was recovered from a boy less than two years old with tuberous sclerosis and intractable seizures. The sequencing used peripheral blood, collected 4 to 6 months after surgery. This chain connects TRBV7-9 to TRBJ2-4; 9 nucleotides line up with TRBD2. CDR3 DNA: TGTGCCAGCAGCTTAGCGCTAGCGGGGACCGTTGCCAAAAACATTCAGTACTTC. The encoded protein is CASSLALAGTVAKNIQYF.